Listed below are T cell receptor beta chains from one sample, sequenced in a study of T cells after posttransplantation cyclophosphamide. Some clones are missing from TCRdb's copy, which holds only in-frame ones; the method was immunoSEQ multiplex PCR. The sample consists of roughly 8,600 clones, 85% to 90% of them appearing once. The material was CD4+ T cells sorted from blood, obtained 1404 days after allogeneic stem cell transplant with posttransplant cyclophosphamide. The receptors stem from a female patient aged 50-59 years who received an allogeneic stem cell transplant from a related donor, was CMV-positive, and had no GVHD. Some T cells could come from the graft donor. Each CDR3 is given with its conserved first and last residue. A D gene is named only where the DNA matches it firmly. Expanded clones are given a class, and other clones once, few, many or no size at all.

D gene	clone size	V gene	J gene	CDR3 DNA	CDR3 protein
TRBD2	-	TRBV5-1	TRBJ2-1	TGCGCCAGCAGCACCGATCCGGGGGGGCAGTTCTTC	CASSTDPGGQFF
-	-	TRBV6-1	TRBJ2-1	TGTGCCAGCAGTCCCGGGACTTCCTACAATGAGCAGTTCTTC	CASSPGTSYNEQFF
-	-	TRBV5-1	TRBJ2-5	TGCGCCAGCAGCTTATTAAACAGGGAAGAGACCCAGTACTTC	CASSLLNREETQYF
-	few	TRBV6-6	TRBJ1-5	TGTGCCAGCAGTTACTCTATAAATCAGCCCCAGCATTTT	CASSYSINQPQHF
-	-	TRBV27	TRBJ2-1	TGTGCCAGCAGTTTAAGCGTAAGCCACAATGAGCAGTTCTTC	CASSLSVSHNEQFF
TRBD1	-	TRBV7-2	TRBJ1-1	TGTGCCAGCAGCCCAGGACAGGCGAACACTGAAGCTTTCTTT	CASSPGQANTEAFF
-	once	TRBV28	TRBJ1-2	TGTGTCTTACTCGGGGCTAACTATGGCTACACCTTC	CVLLGANYGYTF
TRBD1	few	TRBV19	TRBJ1-5	TGTGCCAGTAGTAAGACAGGGGGGACAAATCAGCCCCAGCATTTT	CASSKTGGTNQPQHF
-	-	TRBV2	TRBJ1-5	TGTGCCAGCACTCCGTCAAACGGGAATCAGCCCCAGCATTTT	CASTPSNGNQPQHF
-	-	TRBV19	TRBJ1-4	TGTGCCAGTAACGGGAGGGCGGCTAATGAAAAACTGTTTTTT	CASNGRAANEKLFF
-	few	TRBV18	TRBJ1-2	TGTGCCAGCTCATTAGGAAACAGGAACTATGGCTACACCTTC	CASSLGNRNYGYTF
TRBD1	-	TRBV7-8	TRBJ1-2	TGTGCCAGCAGCCCCTGGGACAGGGGGCGCTTTGCCTATGGCTACACCTTC	CASSPWDRGRFAYGYTF
TRBD2	-	TRBV10-3	TRBJ2-1	TGTGCCATCAGTTCGGGACTAGCGGGAGTTTACAATGAGCAGTTCTTC	CAISSGLAGVYNEQFF
-	-	TRBV19	TRBJ1-5	TGTGCCAGTACCTCAACCGTCCGACAGGTTAATCAGCCCCAGCATTTT	CASTSTVRQVNQPQHF
-	-	TRBV30	TRBJ1-5	TGTGCCTGGAGTGTAGGAAGGGAGGATCAGCCCCAGCATTTT	CAWSVGREDQPQHF
TRBD2	-	TRBV5-4	TRBJ2-3	TGTGCCAGCAGCGTGCCGGGACTAACCGAAGATACGCAGTATTTT	CASSVPGLTEDTQYF
TRBD1	-	TRBV6-4	TRBJ1-6	TGTGCCAGCAGTCCAGGGGGCGGGTCACCCCTCCACTTT	CASSPGGGSPLHF
-	-	TRBV18	TRBJ1-2	TGTGCCACCTCCCAGAGTTGGGGGGACGGAGGAGGCTACACCTTC	CATSQSWGDGGGYTF
-	-	TRBV4-2	TRBJ1-3	TGTGCCAGCAGCCGCAAACCGGGAGACTCTGGAAACACCATATATTTT	CASSRKPGDSGNTIYF
TRBD1	-	TRBV4-1	TRBJ1-5	TGCGCCAGCAGCCAAGTTAACAGGGGGGTTGGTCAGCCCCAGCATTTT	CASSQVNRGVGQPQHF
TRBD2	-	TRBV5-4	TRBJ2-7	TGTGCCAGCAGCTTGGATATAGCGGGAGGGCCTGTGCAGTACTTC	CASSLDIAGGPVQYF
TRBD1	-	TRBV2	TRBJ2-7	TGTGCCAGCAGTACCGGGACAGGGGGGCACCGTAGCTCCTACGAGCAGTACTTC	CASSTGTGGHRSSYEQYF
TRBD1	-	TRBV5-8	TRBJ2-7	TGTGCCAGCAGCTTTACAGGGGGGCCGGAAGAGCAGTACTTC	CASSFTGGPEEQYF
-	-	TRBV7-2	TRBJ2-3	TGTGCCAGCAGCTTAATAGCCTACTCAGATACGCAGTATTTT	CASSLIAYSDTQYF
-	once	TRBV11-3	TRBJ1-1	TGTGCCAGCAGCTTAGGGAGGGCGAACACTGAAGCTTTCTTT	CASSLGRANTEAFF
TRBD1	once	TRBV7-9	TRBJ2-5	TGTGCCAGCAGGTTAGGGACAGCCCAAGAGACCCAGTACTTC	CASRLGTAQETQYF
TRBD1	-	TRBV7-3	TRBJ1-1	TGTGCCAGCAGCTTACAACCGCGACAGGGGGGCACTGAAGCTTTCTTT	CASSLQPRQGGTEAFF
-	-	TRBV9	TRBJ2-3	TGTGCCAGCAGCGTAGTCATGGGGGCTGTTTTTAGCACAGATACGCAGTATTTT	CASSVVMGAVFSTDTQYF
TRBD2	-	TRBV5-5	TRBJ2-3	TGTGCCAGCAGCTTGGAGGGCGGGACTAACACAGATACGCAGTATTTT	CASSLEGGTNTDTQYF
-	-	TRBV18	TRBJ2-1	TGTGCCAGCTCAATCGGACTGGATCCTCTCAATGAGCAGTTCTTC	CASSIGLDPLNEQFF
-	-	TRBV10-3	TRBJ1-5	TGTGCCACCCTCTCCCCCGGCACGGGACTCAATCAGCCCCAGCATTTT	CATLSPGTGLNQPQHF
-	-	TRBV10-3	TRBJ2-1	TGTGCCATCAGTGGTCATCGAGGGATTTCCTACAATGAGCAGTTCTTC	CAISGHRGISYNEQFF
-	-	TRBV19	TRBJ1-4	TGTGCCAGTAGTACCGAGGCAACTAATGAAAAACTGTTTTTT	CASSTEATNEKLFF
-	few	TRBV11-2	TRBJ2-7	TGTGCCAGCAGCTTAGTTACCGGACAGAATTACGAGCAGTACTTC	CASSLVTGQNYEQYF
-	-	TRBV7-9	TRBJ2-7	TGTGCCAGCAGCTTAGGGGCAGGGAATTTTCCCTACGAGCAGTACTTC	CASSLGAGNFPYEQYF
TRBD1	-	TRBV30	TRBJ2-7	TGTGCCTGGGGGGGCCGAGACAGGGGACCGTACTTC	CAWGGRDRGPYF
TRBD1	-	TRBV4-2	TRBJ1-4	TGTGCCAGCAGCCATGGACAGGGGGACGAAAAACTGTTTTTT	CASSHGQGDEKLFF
TRBD2	-	TRBV9	TRBJ2-7	TGTGCCAGCAGCGCCCGGACTAGCGCGAGCTCCTACGAGCAGTACTTC	CASSARTSASSYEQYF
-	-	TRBV7-3	TRBJ1-1	TGTGCCAGCAGCTTATCAGGGTACACTGAAGCTTTCTTT	CASSLSGYTEAFF
-	few	TRBV7-9	TRBJ1-1	TGTGCCAGCAGCCCTACTGGTTCCACTGAAGCTTTCTTT	CASSPTGSTEAFF
TRBD1	-	TRBV28	TRBJ2-4	TGTGCCAGCAGTTTAGGGGACAGGGCAAGAGCCAAAAACATTCAGTACTTC	CASSLGDRARAKNIQYF
TRBD1	-	TRBV4-1	TRBJ2-7	TGCGCCAGCAGACGAACGGGACAGGGCTACGAGCAGTACTTC	CASRRTGQGYEQYF
-	-	TRBV5-1	TRBJ2-3	TGCGCCAGCAGCTCGATCAGGGGTGCAGATACGCAGTATTTT	CASSSIRGADTQYF
-	-	TRBV6-1	TRBJ1-5	TGTGCCAGCAGTGGGGACACGCATCAGCCCCAGCATTTT	CASSGDTHQPQHF
-	-	TRBV18	TRBJ1-1	TGTGCCAGCTCACCACCTCCTACAGGGCTGGGGATGAACACTGAAGCTTTCTTT	CASSPPPTGLGMNTEAFF
TRBD1	-	TRBV19	TRBJ2-5	TGTGCCAGTAGTATCGGTGTAGTTGGACAGGGGTGGGAGACCCAGTACTTC	CASSIGVVGQGWETQYF
-	-	TRBV11-3	TRBJ2-1	TGTGCCAGCAGCTTTGAGGGCGGCATATCCAATGAGCAGTTCTTC	CASSFEGGISNEQFF
TRBD1	-	TRBV10-1	TRBJ2-1	TGCGCCAGCAGTGGGCACAGTCTCGGCAGGGGGCGGGATGAGCAGTTCTTC	CASSGHSLGRGRDEQFF
-	-	TRBV28	TRBJ1-5	TGTGCCAGCAGACCCGCCGGGGGGTATCAGCCCCAGCATTTT	CASRPAGGYQPQHF
-	few	TRBV18	TRBJ1-5	TGTGCCAGCTCACCAAACAGGGACCAGCCCCAGCATTTT	CASSPNRDQPQHF
TRBD1	few	TRBV27	TRBJ1-2	TGTGCCAGCACCCCAGGGGGACAGGGCTCTTTCTATGGCTACACCTTC	CASTPGGQGSFYGYTF
-	-	TRBV21-1	TRBJ2-3	TGTGCCAGTAGAGGGGGTTCTCGCACAGATACGCAGTATTTT	CASRGGSRTDTQYF
-	-	TRBV27	TRBJ1-1	TGTGCCAGCAGCAAGCAGGGAATGAACACTGAAGCTTTCTTT	CASSKQGMNTEAFF
-	-	TRBV29-1	TRBJ1-2	TGCAGCGTTGGGTCACAGGGTTCTTATGGCTACACCTTC	CSVGSQGSYGYTF
-	-	TRBV29-1	TRBJ2-1	TGCAGCGTTCGTCGGGAGCTGGATGAGCAGTTCTTC	CSVRRELDEQFF